What follows are 11 T cell receptor beta chains derived from one specimen sequenced in a study of identical twins. Each CDR3 protein is one row after TCRdb ran MiXCR on the 5' RACE reads. The table includes 690,000 or so distinct CDR3 sequences, over 8.5% detected once. These same data were also listed under a study on yellow fever vaccine responses in identical twins.

The sequenced sample was PBMCs. These receptors originate from a woman in her late teens or twenties in good health.

The gene calls are TRBV2 and TRBJ2-5; D gene ambiguous. Trimming removed 3 bases from V and 5 bases from J, with 16 bases in between. The CDR3 consists of 15 residues. Germline CDR1 SNHLY, CDR2 FYNNEI. CDR3 sequence (DNA): TGTGCCAGCAGTGAGAGGACGGTGACGGCGGAGACCCAGTACTTC. Protein product: CASSERTVTAETQYF.

The sample holds a few counts of this clonotype. The chain is built from TRBV6-2 or TRBV6-3 and TRBJ2-3; tentatively, D is TRBD1 or TRBD2 (5 bases each). Germline V CDR1 and CDR2: MNHEY, SVGEGT. This CDR3 comprises 15 residues. V shed 1 base and J shed 4 bases, with 12 bases lying between them. CDR3 bases: TGTGCCAGCAGTTACTTTGGGGGAGCTGCAGATACGCAGTATTTT. Its translation: CASSYFGGAADTQYF.

V is TRBV24-1 and J is TRBJ2-1; D might be TRBD2 (5 bases). V was trimmed by 3 bases and J by 1 base, leaving 15 bases between them. Looked up from germline, CDR1 is KGHDR and CDR2 is SFDVKD. The CDR3 totals 17 residues. DNA of the CDR3: TGTGCCACCAGTGATCCTCGTCGGGGTGGGTCCTACAATGAGCAGTTCTTC. It yields the protein CATSDPRRGGSYNEQFF.

This clonotype has a handful of counts. V gene TRBV2 combines with J gene TRBJ2-2; 9 bases map to TRBD1. Germline V gene lookup returns CDR1 SNHLY and CDR2 FYNNEI. Trimming removed 7 bases from V and 8 bases from J; junction bases left unmatched: 14. This CDR3 contains 16 residues. The CDR3 bases are TGTGCCAGCAACAAACCCGGGACAGGGAAGGCGGGGGAGCTGTTTTTT. Translating gives CASNKPGTGKAGELFF. Full variable domain (outside the CDR3, taken from reference TRBV2 and TRBJ2-2): EPEVTQTPSHQVTQMGQEVILRCVPISNHLYFYWYRQILGQKVEFLVSFYNNEISEKSEIFDDQFSVERPDGSNFTLKIRSTKLEDSAMYFCASNKPGTGKAGELFFGEGSRLTVL.

Only a few counts were recorded for this clonotype. The rearrangement joins TRBV7-9 to TRBJ2-3; 7 nucleotides line up with TRBD2. This CDR3 comprises 17 residues. V dropped 5 bases and J dropped 1; count of bases not matched to a gene: 12. Germline-derived CDR1 and CDR2 are SEHNR and FQNEAQ (reference sequence). DNA for the CDR3: TGTGCCAGCAGCCCCCCCAGCGGGGTATTAGGCACAGATACGCAGTATTTT. Translation: CASSPPSGVLGTDTQYF.

This clonotype has just a few counts. V gene TRBV7-9 combines with J gene TRBJ2-7; possibly TRBD2 for D (6 bases). V lost 5 bases and J 5 bases, leaving 19 bases between the germline ends. CDR3 size: 15 residues. The germline CDR1 and CDR2 sequences are SEHNR and FQNEAQ (reference sequence). The CDR3 loop reads CASSPGGVGLNEQYF. In nucleotides, the CDR3 is TGTGCCAGCAGCCCAGGCGGGGTAGGGCTCAACGAGCAGTACTTC.

The chain combines TRBV4-3 with TRBJ2-5, with 7 bases fitting TRBD1. The CDR3 has 14 amino acids. Germline V CDR1 and CDR2: LGHNA, YSLEER. With 2 bases clipped from V and 5 bases from J, the junction kept 5 bases outside the gene matches. For the CDR3, the DNA is TGCGCCAGCAGCCAACGACAGGGTTTGGAGACCCAGTACTTC. Amino acid sequence: CASSQRQGLETQYF.

This clonotype was detected many times. The chain is built from TRBV9 and TRBJ1-4; D not resolved. CDR1 and CDR2 (germline): SGDLS, YYNGEE. This CDR3 spans 17 amino acids. Trimming took off 0 bases at V and 0 bases at J, with 12 bases between the two ends. The CDR3 DNA follows: TGTGCCAGCAGCGTAGGGGTTCTTTCTGCAACTAATGAAAAACTGTTTTTT. Amino acids: CASSVGVLSATNEKLFF.

In its sample, this clonotype was seen a few times. The chain employs TRBV27 and TRBJ2-5; no definite D call. Trimming pared 0 bases from V and 0 bases from J, leaving 14 bases between. The CDR3 is made up of 17 amino acids. The V gene's germline CDR1 is MNHEY and CDR2 SMNVEV (reference sequence). The CDR3 nucleotides read TGTGCCAGCAGTTTATCTAATCTCTTCCGGGACCAAGAGACCCAGTACTTC. It is translated as CASSLSNLFRDQETQYF.

The rearrangement uses TRBV3-1 and TRBJ2-5, with TRBD2 matching over 10 bases. Germline lookup yields CDR1 LGHDT and CDR2 YNNKEL (reference sequence). There are 16 residues in the CDR3. V lost 0 bases and J lost 5; bases outside the gene matches: 6. The CDR3 loop is CASSQELAGVLETQYF. The CDR3, as DNA: TGTGCCAGCAGCCAAGAGCTAGCGGGGGTGTTGGAGACCCAGTACTTC.

The table lists this clonotype with many counts. The chain couples TRBV7-9 to TRBJ2-1; 9 bases are shared with TRBD1. After removal of 1 base from V and 6 bases from J, the junction contained 7 bases not matched to a gene. This CDR3 has 16 amino acids. Germline assignment: CDR1 SEHNR and CDR2 FQNEAQ (reference sequence). CDR3 region: CASSLVGTGFVNEQFF. The CDR3 DNA reads TGTGCCAGCAGCTTAGTGGGGACAGGGTTCGTCAATGAGCAGTTCTTC.